This record looks at one T cell receptor (beta chain) sequence and its context. TCR beta sequencing covered blood CD8+ and CD4+ T cells. These data originate in a study of CD8 T cells in Susac syndrome. A quantity of about 0.5 to 1 ug RNA underwent reverse transcription using random hexamers. Using its own MiXCR run on the immunoSEQ multiplex PCR reads, TCRdb lists one record per CDR3 protein. The sample lists roughly 47,000 distinct CDR3 sequences, 90% to 95% seen once, with around 0.45% in the top ten. Sample: CD8+ T cells from PBMCs. This TCR derives from a human donor in good health.

The CDR3 reads CASGQGQDEETQYF. Written as DNA, the CDR3 is TGTGCTAGTGGCCAAGGACAGGACGAAGAGACCCAGTACTTC. The V gene is TRBV12-5, the J gene TRBJ2-5, with TRBD1 matching 7 bases. The junction had 7 bases not matched to a gene; V was cut back by 6 bases and J by 3 bases. CDR1 LGHNT and CDR2 FRNRAP come from the germline V gene. This CDR3 is built from 14 residues.